The clone carrying this TCR beta chain was counted a single time. Antigen specificity is unknown. The repertoire was sequenced with immunoSEQ multiplex PCR; TCRdb's copy has only in-frame clones and lacks some. This sample has 90,000 to 100,000 clones, with about 82% found just once. This sample stems from a study of graft-versus-host responses after intestinal transplantation. Study-level background: Anti-thymocyte globulin induction preceded approximately three years of tacrolimus and steroid maintenance in all recipients. Study-level points and caveats: Recipient marrow contained GvH clones, some of which appeared first in ileum or blood. Graft-donor T cell macrochimerism in patients accompanied high graft-versus-host to host-versus-graft clonal ratios in allografts.

CDR1 and CDR2 from the germline V gene are MNHNS and SASEGT. The CDR3 sequence is 15 residues long. Trimming took 5 bases from V and 0 from J, leaving 13 bases between them. The sequenced sample was PBMCs, obtained 255 days after intestinal transplant. The source of this sequence is a human patient who received an intestinal transplant, so some T cells may come from the graft donor. This chain joins TRBV6-1 and TRBJ1-1, with D perhaps TRBD1 (5 bases). Written as DNA, the CDR3 is TGTGCCAGCAGTCTCACAGGCCGAATGAACACTGAAGCTTTCTTT. Protein product: CASSLTGRMNTEAFF.